The 3 T cell receptor beta chains reported below all come from one sample, sequenced in a study of cytomegalovirus exposure and HLA in healthy donors. It was with 60 Vbeta and 13 Jbeta primers that the PCR ran. TCRdb keeps only in-frame clones here, not all; method: immunoSEQ multiplex PCR. The sample holds roughly 150,000 clones; around 77% are singletons and the top ten take around 1%. What was sequenced was PBMCs. These receptors all come from a woman in her 40s in good health and CMV-seronegative.

The CDR3, as DNA: TGTGCCAGCAGCTCGGCTACAGGGGAGGAAGGTTCACCCCTCCACTTT. Amino acids: CASSSATGEEGSPLHF. The genes are TRBV5-6 and TRBJ1-6; 7 positions match TRBD1. CDR3 size: 16 residues. After removal of 3 bases from V and 9 bases from J, the junction contained 12 bases not matched to a gene. Germline lookup yields CDR1 SGHDT and CDR2 YYEEEE.

V gene TRBV2 combines with J gene TRBJ2-3, with 10 bases lining up with TRBD1. In germline, CDR1 is SNHLY, CDR2 FYNNEI. Trimming at V came to 7 bases and at J to 2 bases, leaving 9 bases not matched to a gene. CDR3 length equals 16 residues. The CDR3 nucleotides are TGTGCCAGCACCTGGGACAGGGGCTCCCACACAGATACGCAGTATTTT. This encodes CASTWDRGSHTDTQYF.

V gene TRBV2 combines with J gene TRBJ2-1, with 16 nucleotides matching TRBD2. The CDR3 sequence is 13 residues long. Trimming at V came to 6 bases and at J to 13 bases, leaving 3 bases not matched to a gene. CDR1 SNHLY and CDR2 FYNNEI come from the germline V gene. The CDR3, as DNA: TGTGCCAGCAGGGGACTAGCGGGAGGGGACCAGTTCTTC. Protein sequence: CASRGLAGGDQFF.